The 24 T cell receptor beta chains given below trace back to one sample, sequenced in a study of long-term antiretroviral therapy in people with HIV. At the survey level, the v3.0 immunoSEQ assay was run. Assay: immunoSEQ multiplex PCR; the TCRdb copy retains only in-frame clones and omits some. The repertoire holds fewer than 30,000 clones, with approximately 80% as singletons. Sequenced material: unsorted PBMCs, taken 0.7 years before starting antiretroviral therapy. These receptor sequences come from a man aged 25-45 years with HIV.

V gene TRBV7-9 combines with J gene TRBJ2-3; D is ambiguous. V was clipped by 0 bases and J by 6 bases, with 10 bases between them. Germline V lookup: CDR1 SEHNR, CDR2 FQNEAQ (reference sequence). The length of the CDR3 is 14 residues. CDR3 sequence: CASSLATLVDTQYF. Here the CDR3 DNA reads TGTGCCAGCAGCTTAGCGACTTTAGTGGATACGCAGTATTTT.

In its sample, this clone was seen a few times. V is TRBV19 and J is TRBJ1-2; 7 bases align to TRBD1. Looked up from germline, CDR1 is LNHDA and CDR2 is SQIVND (reference sequence). The CDR3 covers 14 residues. The junction had 16 bases not matched to a gene; V was cut back by 5 bases and J by 13 bases. The CDR3, as DNA: TGTGCCAGTAGTGAACAGGGGCCGACGATCTCTCTCACCTTC. Encoded protein: CASSEQGPTISLTF.

V is TRBV9 and J is TRBJ2-5; D possibly corresponds to TRBD1 (6 bases). This CDR3 contains 14 residues. V lost 3 bases, J lost 0 bases, and 9 bases lay in between. Per germline, CDR1 SGDLS and CDR2 YYNGEE. The CDR3 nucleotides read TGTGCCAGCAGCGCAGGGGTGTACCAAGAGACCCAGTACTTC. Its protein is CASSAGVYQETQYF. Full variable domain (rest looked up from reference TRBV9 and TRBJ2-5): DSGVTQTPKHLITATGQRVTLRCSPRSGDLSVYWYQQSLDQGLQFLIQYYNGEERAKGNILERFSAQQFPDLHSELNLSSLELGDSALYFCASSAGVYQETQYFGPGTRLLVL.

The chain joins TRBV29-1 to TRBJ2-3; TRBD2 is a possible D gene (6 bases). CDR1 and CDR2 from the germline V gene are SQVTM and ANQGSEA. The CDR3 totals 13 residues. V was pared by 8 bases and J by 0 bases, with 12 bases between. The DNA of the CDR3 is TGCAGCTCACCCGCGGGGAGCACAGATACGCAGTATTTT. The encoded protein is CSSPAGSTDTQYF.

This chain links TRBV6-1 with TRBJ2-3; maybe TRBD2 (6 bases). Trimming left V 7 bases short and J 0 bases short, with 11 bases between. The CDR3 loop spans 14 amino acids. Germline V lookup: CDR1 MNHNS, CDR2 SASEGT. In nucleotides, the CDR3 is TGTGCCAGCACTTCGGCGGGAAGCACAGATACGCAGTATTTT. Its protein is CASTSAGSTDTQYF.

J is TRBJ1-2 and V is TRBV18; D is unclear. The germline V gene has CDR1 KGHSH and CDR2 LQKENI. The V gene lost 2 bases and the J gene lost 8 bases, with 15 bases spanning the gap. The CDR3 runs 14 residues. CDR3: CASSPNSPLRGYTF. The CDR3 DNA follows: TGTGCCAGCTCACCAAACAGTCCTTTGAGGGGCTACACCTTC.

The DNA of the CDR3 is TGTGCCAGCCTTGGCCGGGCCAACACAGATACGCAGTATTTT. Its protein product is CASLGRANTDTQYF. J is TRBJ2-3 and V is TRBV2, with D uncertain. The CDR3 contains 14 residues. Trimming took off 8 bases at V and 2 bases at J, with 14 bases between the two ends. Looked up from germline, CDR1 is SNHLY and CDR2 is FYNNEI.

The rearrangement joins TRBV29-1 to TRBJ1-3; weak D call: TRBD1 (5 bases). The CDR3 loop spans 13 amino acids. Trimming shortened V by 5 bases and J by 2 bases, and 10 bases separated the two germline ends. The germline CDR1 and CDR2 sequences are SQVTM and ANQGSEA. The CDR3 here is CSVRGPAGNTIYF. The CDR3 nucleotides are TGCAGCGTTAGGGGTCCCGCTGGAAACACCATATATTTT.

The chain employs TRBV7-9 and TRBJ2-1; 8 bases align to TRBD2. The V and J ends lost 5 bases and 0 bases, in that order; junction bases with no gene match: 6. The CDR3 spans 16 residues. The germline CDR1 and CDR2 sequences are SEHNR and FQNEAQ (reference sequence). CDR3 sequence: CASSLVRGVSYNEQFF. DNA for the CDR3: TGTGCCAGCAGCCTGGTGCGGGGGGTCTCCTACAATGAGCAGTTCTTC.

J is TRBJ1-3 and V is TRBV5-1; 8 nucleotides align to TRBD1. CDR3 length: 15 residues. V gave up 0 bases and J gave up 2 bases; unmatched junction bases: 1. Germline V gene sequence: CDR1 SGHRS, CDR2 YFSETQ. Written as DNA, the CDR3 is TGCGCCAGCAGCTTGGGGACAGGGACTGGAAACACCATATATTTT. It yields the protein CASSLGTGTGNTIYF.

The chain carries TRBV4-2 and TRBJ2-7; 7 bases line up with TRBD2. V dropped 1 base and J dropped 3; count of bases not matched to a gene: 3. The CDR3 is 14 residues long. Germline V gene sequence: CDR1 LGHNA, CDR2 YNFKEQ. The DNA of the CDR3 is TGTGCCAGCAGCCAAGGCGGGGGTTTCTACGAGCAGTACTTC. Protein: CASSQGGGFYEQYF.

J is TRBJ2-5 and V is TRBV2; possible D gene TRBD1, 5 bases. This CDR3 contains 15 residues. V lost 4 bases, J lost 5 bases, and 17 bases lay in between. From germline, CDR1 is SNHLY and CDR2 FYNNEI. The DNA of the CDR3 is TGTGCCAGCAGTGGGAAAAGGGGCCTCGAGGAGACCCAGTACTTC. Translation: CASSGKRGLEETQYF.

The chain uses TRBV20-1 and TRBJ1-4; no clear D gene. The CDR3 length is 9 residues. The germline CDR1 and CDR2 sequences are DFQATT and SNEGSKA (reference sequence). The CDR3 DNA reads TGCAGGCGGAATGAAAAACTGTTTTTT. It specifies CRRNEKLFF.

In its sample, this clone was seen a few times. Other nucleotide sequences in the sample specify the same CDR3. This chain uses TRBV11-2 with TRBJ1-1, with TRBD1 matching over 10 bases. J gave up 8 bases and V 4 bases, and 1 base lay outside the gene matches. The CDR3 runs to 12 residues. The germline V gene encodes CDR1 SGHAT and CDR2 FQNNGV. The CDR3 DNA is TGTGCCAGCAGCTGGGGACAGGGGGAAGCTTTCTTT. Translating it yields CASSWGQGEAFF.

The chain carries TRBV5-1 and TRBJ2-1, with 11 positions matching TRBD2. This CDR3 region has 15 residues. Germline CDR1 and CDR2: SGHRS and YFSETQ. Trimming took 4 bases from V and 6 from J; bases not matched to a gene: 6. CDR3 DNA sequence: TGCGCCAGCAGCACCGGACTAGCGGGTTTCAATGAGCAGTTCTTC. Encoded protein: CASSTGLAGFNEQFF.

The rearrangement joins TRBV18 to TRBJ2-3; D unresolved. Trimming took 5 bases from V and 2 from J, leaving 5 bases between them. This CDR3 region has 12 residues. Germline V gene sequence: CDR1 KGHSH, CDR2 LQKENI. Written as DNA, the CDR3 is TGTGCCAGCTCAACTTCCACAGATACGCAGTATTTT. Residues: CASSTSTDTQYF.

In its sample, this clone was seen once. The rearrangement links TRBV2 to TRBJ1-2, with D hard to call. Trimming took 4 bases from V and 2 from J, leaving 8 bases between them. The germline V gene encodes CDR1 SNHLY and CDR2 FYNNEI. The CDR3 loop spans 13 amino acids. The CDR3 protein is CASSVTENYGYTF. In DNA form, the CDR3 reads TGTGCCAGCAGTGTCACGGAGAACTATGGCTACACCTTC. The complete variable domain, with remaining parts taken from reference TRBV2 and TRBJ1-2, reads EPEVTQTPSHQVTQMGQEVILRCVPISNHLYFYWYRQILGQKVEFLVSFYNNEISEKSEIFDDQFSVERPDGSNFTLKIRSTKLEDSAMYFCASSVTENYGYTFGSGTRLTVV.

This clone was seen only a few times. J is TRBJ1-2 and V is TRBV5-4; D unresolved. Germline CDR1 is SGHNT and CDR2 is YYREEE (reference sequence). The CDR3 has 12 amino acids. V lost 5 bases and J lost 5, with 10 bases in between. CDR3 protein: CASSEDGYGYTF. CDR3 DNA: TGTGCCAGCAGTGAAGATGGTTATGGCTACACCTTC.

This chain joins TRBV28 and TRBJ1-4, with 8 bases lining up with TRBD1. The CDR3 contains 15 residues. Per the germline V gene, CDR1 is MDHEN and CDR2 is SYDVKM. Trimming took 7 bases from V and 8 from J; bases not matched to a gene: 12. The CDR3 protein is CASTDGQGVEEKLFF. DNA of the CDR3: TGTGCCAGCACGGACGGACAGGGAGTAGAGGAAAAACTGTTTTTT.

V and J are TRBV6-1 and TRBJ1-3; no clear D gene. This CDR3 has 15 amino acids. Trimming left V 6 bases short and J 0 bases short, with 12 bases between. Looked up from germline, CDR1 is MNHNS and CDR2 is SASEGT. CDR3 loop: CASSPDPSSGNTIYF. The CDR3 DNA follows: TGTGCCAGCAGCCCCGACCCGAGCTCTGGAAACACCATATATTTT.

The chain carries TRBV11-2 and TRBJ2-1; D gene unclear. V was clipped by 5 bases and J by 3 bases, with 11 bases between them. The CDR3 extends over 14 amino acids. CDR1 and CDR2 from the germline V gene are SGHAT and FQNNGV. The CDR3 loop reads CASSPLNIYNEQFF. CDR3 DNA: TGTGCCAGCAGCCCCCTTAACATCTACAATGAGCAGTTCTTC.

The chain links TRBV30 to TRBJ2-2, with D unclear. V dropped 5 bases and J dropped 0 bases, with 13 bases sitting between them. The CDR3 sequence is 15 residues long. Germline CDR1 reads GTSNPN; CDR2 reads SVGIG (reference sequence). CDR3: CAWGPGRPNTGELFF. The CDR3 coding sequence is TGTGCCTGGGGCCCTGGCAGGCCGAACACCGGGGAGCTGTTTTTT.

The CDR3 loop reads CASSAPDRDTDTQYF. The CDR3 DNA sequence: TGTGCCAGCAGCGCCCCGGACAGGGACACAGATACGCAGTATTTT. The chain links TRBV9 to TRBJ2-3, with 8 bases lining up with TRBD1. V lost 3 bases and J lost 2; bases outside the gene matches: 5. The germline V gene has CDR1 SGDLS and CDR2 YYNGEE. The CDR3 loop spans 15 amino acids.

This clone was counted a single time. This chain uses TRBV29-1 with TRBJ2-5; D is perhaps TRBD1 (7 bases). Germline lookup yields CDR1 SQVTM and CDR2 ANQGSEA. Trimming shortened V by 0 bases and J by 5 bases, and 13 bases separated the two germline ends. This CDR3 contains 14 residues. The CDR3 DNA follows: TGCAGCGTTGAAGATCAGGGGGGTTTTGAGACCCAGTACTTC. Its protein is CSVEDQGGFETQYF. The complete variable domain, with remaining parts taken from reference TRBV29-1 and TRBJ2-5, reads SAVISQKPSRDICQRGTSLTIQCQVDSQVTMMFWYRQQPGQSLTLIATANQGSEATYESGFVIDKFPISRPNLTFSTLTVSNMSPEDSSIYLCSVEDQGGFETQYFGPGTRLLVL.